The 22 T cell receptor beta chains below come from one sample, sequenced in a study of blood T cell repertoires in COVID-19. This table comes from immunoSEQ multiplex PCR, and its TCRdb copy is limited to in-frame clones, with some not included. The sample consists of about 70,000 clones, about 84% of them appearing once. Input material: peripheral blood. Receptor source: a woman aged 60-75 years with acute or convalescent COVID-19.

In this sample, this clone turned up once. V is TRBV19 and J is TRBJ1-2, with D possibly TRBD1 on 6 matching bases. The CDR3 covers 18 residues. Germline-derived CDR1 and CDR2 are LNHDA and SQIVND (reference sequence). Deletions cut 5 bases from V and 0 bases from J, with 22 bases between. In nucleotides, the CDR3 is TGTGCCAGTAGTGCCCGACACCTGGGGGACATCTCTAACTATGGCTACACCTTC. Protein: CASSARHLGDISNYGYTF.

CDR3 residues: CSVEHWTGQGKDGYTF. CDR3 sequence (DNA): TGCAGCGTTGAGCACTGGACGGGACAGGGGAAAGATGGCTACACCTTC. The rearrangement links TRBV29-1 to TRBJ1-2; TRBD1 agrees at 10 bases. The CDR3 sequence is 16 residues long. Looked up from germline, CDR1 is SQVTM and CDR2 is ANQGSEA. Germline trimming cut 3 bases from V and 6 bases from J; bases unmatched to any gene: 13. Full variable domain (remainder filled in from reference TRBV29-1 and TRBJ1-2): SAVISQKPSRDICQRGTSLTIQCQVDSQVTMMFWYRQQPGQSLTLIATANQGSEATYESGFVIDKFPISRPNLTFSTLTVSNMSPEDSSIYLCSVEHWTGQGKDGYTFGSGTRLTVV.

V usage is TRBV5-8 and J usage is TRBJ2-7, with TRBD2 identical over 7 bases. Trimming removed 2 bases from V and 2 bases from J; junction bases left unmatched: 4. Germline V lookup: CDR1 SGHTS, CDR2 YDEGEE. This CDR3 region has 14 residues. The CDR3, as DNA: TGTGCCAGCAGCTTTCCGGGACTAACCTACGAGCAGTACTTC. Protein product: CASSFPGLTYEQYF.

V is TRBV18 and J is TRBJ1-5, with 9 positions matching TRBD1. Germline V gene lookup returns CDR1 KGHSH and CDR2 LQKENI. The V segment lost 6 bases and the J segment 6 bases; nucleotides outside the gene matches: 9. The CDR3 length is 15 residues. The CDR3 DNA reads as TGTGCCAGCTCCCTCGGGACAGGGATTCTTCAGCCCCAGCATTTT. Residues: CASSLGTGILQPQHF.

The V and J genes are TRBV5-4 and TRBJ1-2; 9 bases fit TRBD1. CDR1 is SGHNT, CDR2 YYREEE, per germline (reference sequence). The CDR3 is 16 amino acids. V lost 0 bases and J lost 7; bases outside the gene matches: 10. CDR3 sequence reads: CASSLGGQGSDLGYTF. DNA of the CDR3: TGTGCCAGCAGCTTGGGGGGACAGGGTTCGGATCTTGGCTACACCTTC. Looking up the rest from reference TRBV5-4 and TRBJ1-2 gives the full variable domain: ETGVTQSPTHLIKTRGQQVTLRCSSQSGHNTVSWYQQALGQGPQFIFQYYREEENGRGNFPPRFSGLQFPNYSSELNVNALELDDSALYLCASSLGGQGSDLGYTFGSGTRLTVV.

This clone was picked up one time. The chain recombines TRBV19 with TRBJ1-6; D unresolved. Germline V gene data show CDR1 as LNHDA and CDR2 as SQIVND (reference sequence). Trimming stripped 6 bases from V and 10 bases from J, with 19 bases between. The CDR3 covers 15 residues. CDR3: CASSPNEGRGSPLHF. As DNA, the CDR3 is TGTGCCAGTAGCCCAAATGAGGGTCGGGGATCACCCCTCCACTTT.

The J gene is TRBJ2-7, the V gene TRBV5-6; D may be TRBD1 (5 bases). The germline CDR1 and CDR2 sequences are SGHDT and YYEEEE. Deletions cut 4 bases from V and 2 bases from J, with 16 bases between. The CDR3 is made up of 15 amino acids. The CDR3 coding sequence is TGTGCCAGCAGCGCAGAATACAGGTACCCCTACGAGCAGTACTTC. Its translation: CASSAEYRYPYEQYF.

The rearrangement joins TRBV24-1 to TRBJ2-2; tentative D call: TRBD1 (5 bases). This CDR3 contains 15 residues. Germline lookup yields CDR1 KGHDR and CDR2 SFDVKD. The ends were cut back, 4 bases at V and 6 bases at J, with 14 bases in the middle. The CDR3 region is CATSDARGAAGELFF. CDR3 DNA: TGTGCCACCAGTGACGCCCGTGGGGCCGCCGGGGAGCTGTTTTTT.

This clone has just one count. The chain uses TRBV30 and TRBJ2-5, with D tentatively TRBD1 (7 bases). The CDR3 covers 14 residues. With 8 bases removed from V and 7 bases from J, the gap between germline ends came to 23 bases. Germline V CDR1 and CDR2: GTSNPN, SVGIG (reference sequence). CDR3 protein: CAGHPEGAFLTQYF. Written as DNA, the CDR3 is TGTGCCGGCCACCCGGAGGGGGCCTTTTTGACCCAGTACTTC.

The rearrangement joins TRBV5-1 to TRBJ2-1; 13 bases are shared with TRBD2. V was pared by 4 bases and J by 8 bases, with 9 bases of the junction left unmatched. This CDR3 spans 16 amino acids. The germline V gene has CDR1 SGHRS and CDR2 YFSETQ. The CDR3 loop reads CASSLGGTSGTDEQFF. In DNA, the CDR3 is TGCGCCAGCAGCCTCGGGGGGACTAGCGGGACTGATGAGCAGTTCTTC.

The V call is TRBV3-1 (or the pseudogene TRBV3-2), the J call TRBJ2-2; TRBD2 aligns across 15 bases. After removal of 3 bases from V and 5 bases from J, the junction contained 7 bases not matched to a gene. Germline loops: CDR1 LGHDT, CDR2 YNNKEL (reference sequence). The CDR3 is made up of 18 amino acids. CDR3 in DNA: TGTGCCAGCAGCCAGGAGGGACTAGCGGGGGGAGGAACCGGGGAGCTGTTTTTT. This translates into CASSQEGLAGGGTGELFF.

This chain uses TRBV4-2 with TRBJ1-4, with D hard to call. Germline V gives CDR1 LGHNA, CDR2 YNFKEQ. V was pared by 4 bases and J by 0 bases, with 15 bases between. The CDR3 sequence is 17 residues long. The CDR3: CASSRDLVQTTNEKLFF. CDR3 bases: TGTGCCAGCAGCCGCGACCTAGTCCAGACAACTAATGAAAAACTGTTTTTT.

The chain uses TRBV19 and TRBJ1-5, with 11 bases matching TRBD1. After removal of 6 bases from V and 1 base from J, the junction contained 5 bases not matched to a gene. The CDR3 has 16 residues. Per germline, CDR1 LNHDA and CDR2 SQIVND (reference sequence). CDR3 amino acids: CASRPGQGASNQPQHF. DNA for the CDR3: TGTGCCAGTAGACCCGGACAGGGGGCAAGCAATCAGCCCCAGCATTTT.

The chain couples TRBV14 to TRBJ2-2; 7 nucleotides align to TRBD1. From germline, CDR1 is SGHDN and CDR2 FVKESK. This CDR3 is built from 14 residues. J was trimmed by 7 bases and V by 5 bases; bases with no gene match: 7. CDR3 residues: CASSNGQAGGELFF. The CDR3 nucleotides read TGTGCCAGCAGCAACGGACAGGCGGGCGGGGAGCTGTTTTTT. The variable domain in full, with the rest retrieved from reference TRBV14 and TRBJ2-2, is EAGVTQFPSHSVIEKGQTVTLRCDPISGHDNLYWYRRVMGKEIKFLLHFVKESKQDESGMPNNRFLAERTGGTYSTLKVQPAELEDSGVYFCASSNGQAGGELFFGEGSRLTVL.

The chain uses TRBV6-1 and TRBJ1-2; D call uncertain. V shed 0 bases and J shed 4 bases, with 12 bases lying between them. This CDR3 is 15 amino acids long. In germline, CDR1 is MNHNS, CDR2 SASEGT. The chain's CDR3 is CASSEAGGGIYGYTF. In nucleotides, the CDR3 is TGTGCCAGCAGTGAAGCGGGCGGAGGAATCTATGGCTACACCTTC.

V gene TRBV3-1 (or the pseudogene TRBV3-2) combines with J gene TRBJ1-2; 9 nucleotides align to TRBD1. The CDR3 spans 14 residues. The J segment lost 8 bases and the V segment lost 2 bases, leaving 6 bases of the junction unmatched. Germline CDR1 LGHDT, CDR2 YNNKEL (reference sequence). CDR3 in amino acids: CASSQTGTGSGYTF. The CDR3, as DNA: TGTGCCAGCAGCCAAACCGGGACAGGGAGCGGCTACACCTTC.

V gene TRBV19 combines with J gene TRBJ1-2; D uncertain. Trimming left V 4 bases short and J 1 base short, with 16 bases between. Germline V gene data show CDR1 as LNHDA and CDR2 as SQIVND (reference sequence). The CDR3 totals 16 residues. The chain's CDR3 is CASSNSPGILNYGYTF. In DNA, the CDR3 is TGTGCCAGTAGTAACAGTCCCGGGATACTTAACTATGGCTACACCTTC.

The chain joins TRBV5-6 to TRBJ1-1; D uncertain. CDR3 length equals 12 residues. V was cut by 1 base and J by 4 bases, with 5 bases left in between. Germline CDR1 is SGHDT and CDR2 is YYEEEE. The CDR3 here is CASSLWATEAFF. CDR3 coding DNA: TGTGCCAGCAGCTTGTGGGCCACTGAAGCTTTCTTT.

This clone has only one observation. The chain is built from TRBV19 and TRBJ1-1, with D uncertain. The CDR3 loop spans 12 amino acids. Trimming stripped 6 bases from V and 0 bases from J, with 5 bases between. CDR1 LNHDA and CDR2 SQIVND come from the germline V gene (reference sequence). CDR3 amino acids: CASSLMNTEAFF. CDR3 DNA sequence: TGTGCCAGTAGCCTTATGAACACTGAAGCTTTCTTT. Complete variable domain (other parts from reference TRBV19 and TRBJ1-1): DGGITQSPKYLFRKEGQNVTLSCEQNLNHDAMYWYRQDPGQGLRLIYYSQIVNDFQKGDIAEGYSVSREKKESFPLTVTSAQKNPTAFYLCASSLMNTEAFFGQGTRLTVV.

This sequence joins TRBV10-3 and TRBJ1-3, with 10 positions matching TRBD1. The CDR3 extends over 17 amino acids. From germline, CDR1 is ENHRY and CDR2 SYGVKD. V lost 11 bases to trimming and J lost 0 bases; unmatched junction nucleotides: 13. CDR3 region: CAARALGTGVSGNTIYF. The CDR3 DNA reads TGTGCCGCCAGGGCACTAGGGACAGGGGTCTCTGGAAACACCATATATTTT.

The DNA of the CDR3 is TGTGCCAGCAGTGAAGCTAACAGGGGCCGGGGCTACACCTTC. Translating it yields CASSEANRGRGYTF. The chain joins TRBV6-1 to TRBJ1-2, with TRBD1 identical over 7 bases. This CDR3 region has 14 residues. Unmatched junction bases numbered 6, after V lost 0 bases and J lost 8 bases. CDR1 and CDR2 from the germline V gene are MNHNS and SASEGT.

V is TRBV5-4 and J is TRBJ2-3; TRBD2 matches 7 bases. J lost 9 bases, V lost 5 bases, and 15 bases had no gene match. The germline CDR1 and CDR2 sequences are SGHNT and YYREEE (reference sequence). This CDR3 spans 15 amino acids. CDR3 amino acids: CASSGGGSLGLTQYF. The CDR3 DNA is TGTGCCAGCAGTGGGGGGGGGTCTTTAGGACTAACGCAGTATTTT.